The source of this T cell receptor beta chain is a study of blood T cell repertoires in COVID-19. Turning to the study itself: Sources were T cells, B-cell-depleted T cells, or PBMCs; the material itself was cDNA or gDNA.

Per the original methods: Amplification of reference gene primers provided the estimated nucleated cell counts. Clones were read by immunoSEQ multiplex PCR, and TCRdb kept only the in-frame ones, dropping some. V and J calls and clone size are as listed in that table; D and trimming were resolved from the DNA. The sample carries 140,000 or so clones, roughly 80% recorded once. V lost 4 bases and J 0 bases, leaving 13 bases between the germline ends. Looked up from germline, CDR1 is MDHEN and CDR2 is SYDVKM. There are 16 residues in the CDR3. This rearrangement joins TRBV28 to TRBJ1-5, with D perhaps matching TRBD1 (5 bases). What was sequenced was peripheral blood. The TCR originated in a man in his fifties or sixties with active or convalescent COVID-19. The CDR3 DNA reads TGTGCCAGCAGTTCCTCCACACAGGTTAGCAATCAGCCCCAGCATTTT. Its translation: CASSSSTQVSNQPQHF.